The 32 T cell receptor beta chains given below trace back to one sample, sequenced in a study of HIV-infected children after antiretroviral therapy interruption. The TCR library was built from RNA with a 3' RACE protocol and unique molecular identifiers. TCRdb ran MiXCR on the 3' RACE reads and lists one entry per CDR3 protein. The data contain 35,000 to 50,000 distinct CDR3 sequences, less than 8.5% of them seen just once; the ten biggest clones take up approximately 1%. The treatment was: PENTA 11 planned treatment interruption arm or continuous ART arm. The sequencing here drew on CD45RA+ CD4+ T cells from PBMCs, pooled from several time points, taken from a donor given antiretroviral therapy, either interrupted or continuous. Subset described: naive CD4+ CD45RA+ CD45RO- T cells. These receptors all stem from a pool of human donors with HIV.

At least ten counts were recorded for this clonotype. The chain combines TRBV7-9 with TRBJ2-2; maybe TRBD1 (6 bases). V was clipped by 5 bases and J by 1 base, with 17 bases between them. CDR3 length: 17 amino acids. Germline CDR1 reads SEHNR; CDR2 reads FQNEAQ (reference sequence). CDR3: CASSMDTGNKNTGELFF. CDR3 in DNA: TGTGCCAGCAGCATGGATACAGGGAATAAGAACACCGGGGAGCTGTTTTTT. The full variable domain, its missing parts supplied by reference TRBV7-9 and TRBJ2-2, is DTGVSQNPRHKITKRGQNVTFRCDPISEHNRLYWYRQTLGQGPEFLTYFQNEAQLEKSRLLSDRFSAERPKGSFSTLEIQRTEQGDSAMYLCASSMDTGNKNTGELFFGEGSRLTVL.

This clonotype appeared many times. V and J are TRBV11-2 and TRBJ1-5, with D perhaps matching TRBD1 (6 bases). The CDR3 sequence is 13 residues long. The V gene's germline CDR1 is SGHAT and CDR2 FQNNGV. V lost 5 bases and J lost 5, with 10 bases in between. For the CDR3, the DNA is TGTGCCAGCAGCCAGGACAGACATCAGCCCCAGCATTTT. Protein product: CASSQDRHQPQHF.

This clonotype has a count of ten or more. CDR3 loop: CSVAVGDQPQHF. CDR3 in DNA: TGCAGCGTTGCGGTCGGGGATCAGCCCCAGCATTTT. The gene calls are TRBV29-1 and TRBJ1-5; D unresolved. With 4 bases removed from V and 5 bases from J, the gap between germline ends came to 9 bases. This CDR3 has 12 residues. Germline-derived CDR1 and CDR2 are SQVTM and ANQGSEA.

This clonotype was seen at least ten times. The chain joins TRBV4-2 to TRBJ2-7; no definite D call. The CDR3 extends over 11 amino acids. The germline V gene encodes CDR1 LGHNA and CDR2 YNFKEQ. Trimming took off 3 bases at V and 10 bases at J, with 10 bases between the two ends. CDR3 residues: CASSQAYEQYF. Written as DNA, the CDR3 is TGTGCCAGCAGCCAGGCCTATGAACAGTACTTC.

In its sample, this clonotype was seen many times. The chain joins TRBV6-5 to TRBJ2-7; no clear D. The length of the CDR3 is 14 residues. Germline CDR1 reads MNHEY; CDR2 reads SVGAGI. Trimming removed 2 bases from V and 7 bases from J, with 15 bases in between. The CDR3 reads CASSYTYDGLEQYF. As DNA, the CDR3 is TGTGCCAGCAGTTACACCTACGACGGGTTGGAGCAGTACTTC.

The gene calls are TRBV4-1 and TRBJ2-6; 9 nucleotides line up with TRBD1. V shed 3 bases and J 3 bases; nucleotides not matched to a gene: 9. Looked up from germline, CDR1 is MGHRA and CDR2 is YSYEKL. There are 18 residues in the CDR3. The CDR3 spells CASSQAGQGVGGANVLTF. The CDR3 DNA reads as TGCGCCAGCAGCCAGGCGGGACAGGGAGTAGGTGGGGCCAACGTCCTGACTTTC.

There are a few counts of this clonotype. The chain links TRBV4-1 to TRBJ2-1, with TRBD2 matching over 9 bases. The CDR3 has 16 amino acids. Germline loops: CDR1 MGHRA, CDR2 YSYEKL. Trimming at V came to 5 bases and at J to 4 bases, leaving 9 bases not matched to a gene. The CDR3 DNA follows: TGCGCCAGCAGCTCCGGGCTAGCGGGATTTTACAATGAGCAGTTCTTC. Translated, it gives CASSSGLAGFYNEQFF.

The chain couples TRBV11-2 to TRBJ2-1, with 9 bases aligning to TRBD2. CDR3 size: 21 residues. V dropped 3 bases and J dropped 4; count of bases not matched to a gene: 22. Germline CDR1 and CDR2: SGHAT and FQNNGV. The DNA of the CDR3 is TGTGCCAGCAGCTTCCCCCTCGGTAGCGGGGGATTCACCAAAATTTACAATGAGCAGTTCTTC. It yields the protein CASSFPLGSGGFTKIYNEQFF.

This clonotype was seen repeatedly, ten times or more. V is TRBV28 and J is TRBJ1-1, with D tentatively TRBD1 (5 bases). The germline CDR1 and CDR2 sequences are MDHEN and SYDVKM. V was cut by 8 bases and J by 1 base, with 8 bases left in between. This CDR3 has 12 amino acids. The CDR3 bases are TGTGCCAGCGCCACAGGGAACACTGAAGCTTTCTTT. Protein product: CASATGNTEAFF.

This clonotype is deemed medium-sized. The chain links TRBV20-1 to TRBJ2-3; possibly TRBD2 for D (7 bases). The V gene lost 2 bases and the J gene lost 4 bases, with 16 bases spanning the gap. The CDR3 runs 15 residues. CDR1 is DFQATT and CDR2 is SNEGSKA in the germline V gene (reference sequence). The CDR3 protein is CSARSGRGRADTQYF. CDR3 DNA: TGCAGTGCTAGATCTGGGCGGGGGCGAGCAGATACGCAGTATTTT.

This clonotype has a count of ten or more. One junction end does not reproduce the germline sequence, and a read error may be involved. This chain links TRBV7-7 with TRBJ2-3, with unresolved D. The CDR3 covers 13 residues. Germline V CDR1 and CDR2: SSHAT, FNYEAQ (reference sequence). The CDR3, as DNA: TGTGCTAGCAGCTTACGGCTAGCAGATACGCAGTATTTT. It translates to CASSLRLADTQYF.

This clonotype occurred many times. V gene TRBV12-3 or TRBV12-4 combines with J gene TRBJ2-1; perhaps TRBD2 as D (6 bases). The CDR3 is 16 residues long. With 5 bases removed from V and 9 bases from J, the gap between germline ends came to 23 bases. CDR3: CASSRGLGENYAEQFF. In DNA, the CDR3 is TGTGCCAGCAGTAGGGGACTGGGGGAGAACTATGCTGAGCAGTTCTTC.

The chain uses TRBV7-2 and TRBJ1-1; no definite D call. Looked up from germline, CDR1 is SGHTA and CDR2 is FQGNSA. V lost 1 base and J 1 base, leaving 13 bases between the germline ends. The CDR3 length is 16 residues. The chain's CDR3 is CASSLGQTWGNTEAFF. The DNA for the CDR3 is TGTGCCAGCAGCTTAGGCCAGACTTGGGGGAACACTGAAGCTTTCTTT.

This clonotype is labeled as medium-sized. The junction does not match germline at one end; this may be a read error. V is TRBV19 and J is TRBJ2-3, with no clear D. In germline, CDR1 is LNHDA, CDR2 SQIVND (reference sequence). The CDR3 is 14 residues long. The CDR3 nucleotides are TGTGCCAGCAGTATCTCATCTAGTGCAGAAACGCTGTATTTT. Protein sequence: CASSISSSAETLYF.

The chain carries TRBV24-1 and TRBJ1-2; maybe TRBD1 (5 bases). The CDR3 totals 15 residues. Germline CDR1 KGHDR, CDR2 SFDVKD. Trimming took 4 bases from V and 0 from J, leaving 11 bases between them. The CDR3 spells CATSDSTVANYGYTF. CDR3 sequence (DNA): TGTGCCACCAGTGACTCGACAGTAGCTAACTATGGCTACACCTTC.

This clonotype was seen ten or more times. V usage is TRBV7-8 and J usage is TRBJ1-5; D remains ambiguous. The V and J ends lost 4 bases and 0 bases respectively, with 13 bases between them. Germline V CDR1 and CDR2: SGHVS, FQNEAQ. This CDR3 has 16 residues. The CDR3 DNA follows: TGTGCCAGCAGCTACGAAGGAAGAAATAGCAATCAGCCCCAGCATTTT. It yields the protein CASSYEGRNSNQPQHF.

This clonotype is categorized as medium-sized (0.01 to 0.1%). This chain uses TRBV3-1 with TRBJ2-4; the D is unclear. The CDR3 contains 14 residues. V lost 1 base, J lost 6 bases, and 10 bases lay in between. Germline lookup yields CDR1 LGHDT and CDR2 YNNKEL (reference sequence). The CDR3 sequence: CASSQVLGSNIQYF. The CDR3, as DNA: TGTGCCAGCAGCCAAGTTCTTGGTTCAAACATTCAGTACTTC.

V usage is TRBV28 and J usage is TRBJ2-7; 7 bases are a match to TRBD2. CDR3 length: 17 amino acids. V lost 6 bases to trimming and J lost 2 bases; unmatched junction nucleotides: 16. The germline gives CDR1 MDHEN, CDR2 SYDVKM. The CDR3 sequence is CASSRDLRASGTYEQYF. CDR3 bases: TGTGCCAGCAGCCGTGACCTGAGGGCTAGCGGAACCTACGAGCAGTACTTC.

This chain links TRBV18 with TRBJ2-6; tentatively, D is TRBD1 or TRBD2 (5 bases each). Germline V lookup: CDR1 KGHSH, CDR2 LQKENI. CDR3 size: 18 residues. The ends were cut back, 1 base at V and 2 bases at J, with 15 bases in the middle. As DNA, the CDR3 is TGTGCCAGCTCACCACTCGTGGGCAGGGACGCTGGGGCCAACGTCCTGACTTTC. This encodes CASSPLVGRDAGANVLTF.

This rearrangement joins TRBV24-1 to TRBJ1-2; D gene ambiguous. The CDR3 is 14 residues long. Trimming removed 4 bases from V and 2 bases from J, with 10 bases in between. Germline CDR1 and CDR2: KGHDR and SFDVKD. Here the CDR3 reads CATSDPRRNYGYTF. CDR3 nucleotides: TGTGCCACCAGTGACCCACGAAGAAACTATGGCTACACCTTC.

In its sample, this clonotype is medium-sized. A junction boundary mismatches the germline segment, possibly from a read error. The chain uses TRBV12-3 or TRBV12-4 and TRBJ2-7; tentative D call: TRBD2 (6 bases). The CDR3 extends over 13 amino acids. CDR3 nucleotide sequence: TGTGCAAGCAGCTTGACTGGGGGGTATGAACAGTACTTC. This encodes CASSLTGGYEQYF.

This clonotype was counted ten times or more. The V and J genes are TRBV12-3 or TRBV12-4 and TRBJ2-1; D gene ambiguous. V lost 6 bases, J lost 0 bases, and 12 bases lay in between. The CDR3 extends over 15 amino acids. In nucleotides, the CDR3 is TGTGCCAGCAGAAAGATGCTTAGCTCCTACAATGAGCAGTTCTTC. It is translated as CASRKMLSSYNEQFF.

There are many counts of this clonotype. The genes are TRBV7-2 and TRBJ2-3, with 10 bases lining up with TRBD2. Germline V gene sequence: CDR1 SGHTA, CDR2 FQGNSA. J gave up 7 bases and V 4 bases, and 5 bases lay outside the gene matches. The CDR3 runs 14 residues. CDR3 nucleotide sequence: TGTGCCAGCAGCTCCAGCGGGGGGGCAAATACGCAGTATTTT. As protein: CASSSSGGANTQYF.

V gene TRBV24-1 combines with J gene TRBJ1-2; 9 bases line up with TRBD1. The CDR3 runs to 15 residues. Germline CDR1 and CDR2: KGHDR and SFDVKD. V shed 4 bases, J shed 3 bases, and the junction held 5 bases outside the gene matches. The CDR3, as DNA: TGTGCCACCAGTGACCTGGGACAGGGAGACTATGGCTACACCTTC. It yields the protein CATSDLGQGDYGYTF.

The rearrangement links TRBV20-1 to TRBJ2-7; tentative D call: TRBD2 (6 bases). The CDR3 runs to 15 residues. Germline values: CDR1 DFQATT, CDR2 SNEGSKA (reference sequence). V was pared by 2 bases and J by 5 bases, with 19 bases between. CDR3 sequence reads: CSARPLGGHPHEQYF. In DNA form, the CDR3 reads TGCAGTGCTAGACCCTTGGGAGGTCACCCCCACGAGCAGTACTTC.

By its share, this clonotype is medium-sized. The CDR3 region has the DNA TGTGCTAGCAGTGACTGGGGGTATGAACAGTACTTC. Its protein product is CASSDWGYEQYF. The rearrangement joins TRBV15 to TRBJ2-7; tentatively, D is TRBD1 or TRBD2 (5 bases each). Per the germline V gene, CDR1 is LNHNV and CDR2 is YYDKDF (reference sequence). The CDR3 loop spans 12 amino acids.

In its sample, this clonotype was seen many times. The gene calls are TRBV6-2 or TRBV6-3 and TRBJ2-6; the D is unclear. Per the germline V gene, CDR1 is MNHEY and CDR2 is SVGEGT. Trimming shortened V by 2 bases and J by 0 bases, and 8 bases separated the two germline ends. CDR3 size: 16 residues. CDR3 DNA: TGTGCCAGCAGTTACCTCTCAAGCTCTGGGGCCAACGTCCTGACTTTC. It encodes CASSYLSSSGANVLTF.

The chain combines TRBV20-1 with TRBJ1-5; 7 bases map to TRBD1. Germline V gene data show CDR1 as DFQATT and CDR2 as SNEGSKA (reference sequence). The junction had 18 bases not matched to a gene; V was cut back by 6 bases and J by 4 bases. There are 17 residues in the CDR3. The CDR3 loop reads CSAPDREWGRGNQPQHF. In DNA, the CDR3 is TGCAGTGCCCCAGACAGGGAATGGGGGAGGGGGAATCAGCCCCAGCATTTT.

There are a few counts of this clonotype. The chain combines TRBV3-1 with TRBJ1-1, with D unresolved. Trimming shortened V by 4 bases and J by 1 base, and 10 bases separated the two germline ends. CDR3 size: 14 residues. Germline-derived CDR1 and CDR2 are LGHDT and YNNKEL (reference sequence). CDR3 nucleotides: TGTGCCAGCAGCCCGACCGGACCGAACACTGAAGCTTTCTTT. Its protein product is CASSPTGPNTEAFF. Together with reference TRBV3-1 and TRBJ1-1, the CDR3 gives the full variable domain: DTAVSQTPKYLVTQMGNDKSIKCEQNLGHDTMYWYKQDSKKFLKIMFSYNNKELIINETVPNRFSPKSPDKAHLNLHINSLELGDSAVYFCASSPTGPNTEAFFGQGTRLTVV.

This clonotype was recorded at least ten times. V usage is TRBV19 and J usage is TRBJ1-1; 8 nucleotides align to TRBD1. The junction had 10 bases not matched to a gene; V was cut back by 6 bases and J by 1 base. The CDR3 sequence is 16 residues long. Germline V gives CDR1 LNHDA, CDR2 SQIVND (reference sequence). The CDR3 sequence is CASSMRRQGWNTEAFF. In DNA, the CDR3 is TGTGCCAGTAGCATGCGGCGACAGGGGTGGAACACTGAAGCTTTCTTT.

This clonotype showed up just a few times. This chain uses TRBV28 with TRBJ2-2; no definite D call. The V and J ends lost 8 bases and 1 base respectively, with 8 bases between them. From germline, CDR1 is MDHEN and CDR2 SYDVKM. There are 13 residues in the CDR3. This chain's CDR3 is CASGVRNTGELFF. The CDR3 nucleotides read TGTGCCAGCGGTGTAAGGAACACCGGGGAGCTGTTTTTT.

This clonotype showed up many times. The chain recombines TRBV28 with TRBJ2-7; TRBD1 matches 8 bases. The CDR3 runs to 15 residues. V lost 3 bases, J lost 2 bases, and 6 bases stayed unmatched. Germline CDR1 and CDR2: MDHEN and SYDVKM. The CDR3 nucleotides read TGTGCCAGCAGTTTGGGTGGGACAGGAGCCTACGAGCAGTACTTC. It codes for CASSLGGTGAYEQYF.